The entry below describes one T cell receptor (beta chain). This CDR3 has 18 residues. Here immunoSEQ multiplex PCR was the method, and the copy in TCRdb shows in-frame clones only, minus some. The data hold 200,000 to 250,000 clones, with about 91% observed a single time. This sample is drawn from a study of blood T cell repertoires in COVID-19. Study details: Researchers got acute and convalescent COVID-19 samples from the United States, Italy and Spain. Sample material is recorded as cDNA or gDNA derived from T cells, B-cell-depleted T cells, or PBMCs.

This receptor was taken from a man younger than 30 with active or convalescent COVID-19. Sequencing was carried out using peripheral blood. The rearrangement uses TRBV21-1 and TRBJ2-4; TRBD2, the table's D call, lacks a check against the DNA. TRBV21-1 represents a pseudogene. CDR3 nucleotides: TGTGCCAGCAGCAAAAGGGGACTAGCGGGAGAGTCCAGAAACATTCAGTACTTC. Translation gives CASSKRGLAGESRNIQYF.